These 3 T cell receptor beta chains came from one sample sequenced in a study of preoperative IRX-2 immunotherapy in early breast cancer. Treatment reported: preoperative locoregional IRX-2 cytokine immunotherapy. Using immunoSEQ multiplex PCR, the repertoire was profiled, and TCRdb retains in-frame clones only, with some absent. The top ten clones hold 6.5% to 8% of a sample with approximately 3,000 clones, around two thirds of them seen once. The sample was tumor tissue, taken after IRX-2 immunotherapy. The receptors derive from a human donor with breast cancer.

CDR3 residues: CASSPHGAPYGYTF. The CDR3 bases are TGTGCCAGCAGTCCCCATGGGGCACCGTATGGCTACACCTTC. The J gene is TRBJ1-2, the V gene TRBV6-8; D might be TRBD1 (5 bases). Trimming took 5 bases from V and 5 from J, leaving 15 bases between them. CDR1 is MNHGY, CDR2 SAAAGT, per germline. This CDR3 is 14 amino acids long.

This rearrangement joins TRBV6-8 to TRBJ2-1; 15 bases align to TRBD2. The junction had 11 bases not matched to a gene; V was cut back by 5 bases and J by 0 bases. This CDR3 comprises 20 residues. Germline assignment: CDR1 MNHGY and CDR2 SAAAGT. CDR3 amino acids: CASSIRGGTSGGSSYNEQFF. In nucleotides, the CDR3 is TGTGCCAGCAGTATCCGTGGTGGGACTAGCGGGGGGAGCTCCTACAATGAGCAGTTCTTC.

The chain combines TRBV11-3 with TRBJ2-2, with D perhaps TRBD1 (6 bases). V was trimmed by 5 bases and J by 3 bases, leaving 10 bases between them. Per the germline V gene, CDR1 is SGHNT and CDR2 is YENEEA. This CDR3 is 14 amino acids long. DNA of the CDR3: TGTGCCAGCAGCATTAGGACAGACACCGGGGAGCTGTTTTTT. This translates into CASSIRTDTGELFF.